Included here is one TCR beta chain sequence, with context. Its antigen is not known. A much larger clone is a single base away; this may be a read error. Library preparation followed earlier protocols using designated TCR primers. TCRdb ran MiXCR on the PCR reads and lists one entry per CDR3 protein. The sample carries about 640,000 distinct CDR3 sequences, approximately 20% recorded once. The data originate from a study of molecular identifiers for immune sequencing clone quantification. Study-level information: Replicates involved a five-way split of RNA from approximately 20,000 or 100,000 naive CD8 cells, with sequencing of four.

Between the trimmed V and J ends, which lost 1 base and 4 bases, there was a span of 8 bases. The CDR3 spans 14 residues. Broader study findings: Clones of above 20 RNA copies carried over 97% of effector molecules; in naive cells they carried under 1%. The sizes of highly expanded clones could be underestimated when identical TCR molecules share a barcode.

The sample taken for sequencing was naive CD8+ T cells from blood, with Jurkat cell RNA spiked in. Subset in this sample: FACS-sorted CD8+CD4-CCR7+CD45RA+ naive T cells. This chain uses TRBV12-3 or TRBV12-4 with TRBJ1-5; no firm D call. The TCR comes from a human donor in good health. Some libraries in this study had Jurkat cell RNA spiked in. The CDR3 coding sequence is TGTGCCAGCAGTTTAGTGAAGGCGAATCAGCCCCAGCATTTT. Protein sequence: CASSLVKANQPQHF.